This record looks at one TCR beta chain sequence and its context. Its antigen remains unidentified. This entry comes from a study of Ad26.COV2.S vaccination and SARS-CoV-2 variants. Whole-study results and caveats: Responses of T cells in total may have been underestimated by the TCR breadth and depth analyses.

The table came from immunoSEQ multiplex PCR; TCRdb's copy has only in-frame clones and leaves some out. The data show 450,000 to 550,000 clones, roughly 89% seen once. The treatment was: about 20 received Ad26.COV2.S at low or high dose, single or two shots; 5 received placebo; per-sample allocation not given. Material that was analyzed had been drawn on day 63 after the first vaccine or placebo injection. The TCR comes from a person aged 18-65 years who received the Ad26.COV2.S COVID-19 vaccine or a placebo. The sample was peripheral blood, taken in a trial of Ad26.COV2.S vaccine versus placebo.

This CDR3 is CASSLSPTGSGENTIYF. Here the CDR3 DNA reads TGTGCCAGCAGTTTATCACCGACAGGGAGTGGAGAAAACACCATATATTTT. The chain couples TRBV27 to TRBJ1-3; 7 nucleotides align to TRBD1. The germline V gene has CDR1 MNHEY and CDR2 SMNVEV (reference sequence). The junction had 11 bases not matched to a gene; V was cut back by 0 bases and J by 6 bases. The CDR3 sequence is 17 residues long.